This T cell receptor beta chain was captured in a study of glioma-infiltrating T cells. The sample holds a few counts of this clonotype. No antigen is known for it. The germline CDR1 and CDR2 sequences are LGHDT and YNNKEL (reference sequence). This CDR3 has 15 residues. V was trimmed by 0 bases and J by 5 bases, leaving 13 bases between them. Regarding the study as a whole: Above-expected tissue-blood divergence occurred in all gliomas, most in low-grade ones. Only very few CDR3 sequences appeared in both tissue and blood.

Using RNA template, CDR3s of TCR alpha and beta were amplified with iRepertoire arm-PCR. One-step reverse transcription and amplification started from approximately 100-400 ng of tissue mRNA or PBMC total RNA. In TCRdb, the multiplex PCR reads were re-called with MiXCR into one record per CDR3 protein. The sample has roughly 40,000 distinct CDR3 sequences; around 24% are singletons. The chain uses TRBV3-1 and TRBJ2-5; TRBD2 might be the D (5 bases). The sequence came from a human donor with low-grade glioma or glioblastoma, undergoing nonglioma brain surgery, or in good health (not recorded which). The sample was glioma tissue, nonneoplastic brain tissue, or PBMCs (not recorded which). CDR3 bases: TGTGCCAGCAGCCAAGATTTAGGAACGGGGGAGACCCAGTACTTC. Protein: CASSQDLGTGETQYF.